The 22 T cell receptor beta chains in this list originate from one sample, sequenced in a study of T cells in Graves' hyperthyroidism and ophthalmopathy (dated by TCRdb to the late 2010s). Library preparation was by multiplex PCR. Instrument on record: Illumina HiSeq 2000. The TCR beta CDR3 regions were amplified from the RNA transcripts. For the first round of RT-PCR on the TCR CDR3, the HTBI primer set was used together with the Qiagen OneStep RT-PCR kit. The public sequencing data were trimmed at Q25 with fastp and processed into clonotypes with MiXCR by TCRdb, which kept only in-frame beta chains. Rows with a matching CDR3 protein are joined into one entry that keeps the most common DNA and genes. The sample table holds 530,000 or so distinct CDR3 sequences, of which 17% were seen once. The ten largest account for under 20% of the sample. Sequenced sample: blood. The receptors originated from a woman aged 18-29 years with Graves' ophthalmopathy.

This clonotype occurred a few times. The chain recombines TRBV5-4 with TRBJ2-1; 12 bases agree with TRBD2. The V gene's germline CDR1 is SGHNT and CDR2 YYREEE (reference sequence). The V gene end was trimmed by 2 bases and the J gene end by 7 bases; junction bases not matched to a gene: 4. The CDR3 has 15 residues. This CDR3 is CASSFAGTSGNEQFF. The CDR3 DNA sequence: TGTGCCAGCAGCTTCGCCGGGACTAGCGGGAATGAGCAGTTCTTC.

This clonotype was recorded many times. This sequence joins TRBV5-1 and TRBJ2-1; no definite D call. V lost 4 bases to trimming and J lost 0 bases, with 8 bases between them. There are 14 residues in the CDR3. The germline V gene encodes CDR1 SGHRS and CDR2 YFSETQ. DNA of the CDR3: TGCGCCAGCAGCCCGGCGGCCTCCTACAATGAGCAGTTCTTC. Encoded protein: CASSPAASYNEQFF.

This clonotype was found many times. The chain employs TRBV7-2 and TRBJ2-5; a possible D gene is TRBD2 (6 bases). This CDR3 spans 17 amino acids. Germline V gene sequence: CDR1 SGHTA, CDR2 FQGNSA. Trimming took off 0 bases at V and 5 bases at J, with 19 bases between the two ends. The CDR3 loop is CASSLASGGLLMETQYF. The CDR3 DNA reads TGTGCCAGCAGCTTAGCCTCCGGCGGACTACTGATGGAGACCCAGTACTTC.

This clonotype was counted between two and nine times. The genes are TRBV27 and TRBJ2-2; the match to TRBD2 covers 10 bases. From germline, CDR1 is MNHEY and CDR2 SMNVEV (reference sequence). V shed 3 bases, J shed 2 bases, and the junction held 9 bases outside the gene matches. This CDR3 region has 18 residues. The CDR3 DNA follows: TGTGCCAGCAGTTTGATCCGAGCGGGAGGGCCAAACACCGGGGAGCTGTTTTTT. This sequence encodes CASSLIRAGGPNTGELFF.

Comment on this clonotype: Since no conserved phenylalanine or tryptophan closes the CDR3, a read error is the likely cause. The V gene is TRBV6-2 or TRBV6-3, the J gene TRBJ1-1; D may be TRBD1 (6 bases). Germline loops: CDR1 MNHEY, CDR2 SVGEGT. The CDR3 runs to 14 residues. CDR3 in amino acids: CASSWGQPNAEAFS. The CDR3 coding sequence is TGTGCCAGCAGTTGGGGACAACCGAACGCTGAAGCTTTCTCT.

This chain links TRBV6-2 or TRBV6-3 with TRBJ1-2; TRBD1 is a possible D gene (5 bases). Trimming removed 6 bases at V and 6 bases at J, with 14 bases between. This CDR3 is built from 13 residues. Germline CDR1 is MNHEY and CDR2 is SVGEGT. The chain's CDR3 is CASRQGGGDGYTF. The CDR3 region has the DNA TGTGCCAGCAGGCAAGGCGGGGGAGATGGCTACACCTTC.

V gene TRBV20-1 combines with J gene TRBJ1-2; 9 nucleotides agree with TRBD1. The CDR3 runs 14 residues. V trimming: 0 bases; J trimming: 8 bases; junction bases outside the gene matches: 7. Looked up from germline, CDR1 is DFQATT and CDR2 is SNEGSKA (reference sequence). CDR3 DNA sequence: TGCAGTGCTAGAGAAGGACAGGGGACGGGCGGCTACACCTTC. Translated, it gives CSAREGQGTGGYTF.

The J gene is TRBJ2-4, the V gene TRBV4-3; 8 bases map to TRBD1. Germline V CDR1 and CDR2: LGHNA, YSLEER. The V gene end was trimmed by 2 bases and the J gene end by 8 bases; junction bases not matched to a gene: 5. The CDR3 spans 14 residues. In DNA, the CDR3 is TGCGCCAGCAGCCAACAGACAGGGGCCCACATTCAGTACTTC. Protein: CASSQQTGAHIQYF.

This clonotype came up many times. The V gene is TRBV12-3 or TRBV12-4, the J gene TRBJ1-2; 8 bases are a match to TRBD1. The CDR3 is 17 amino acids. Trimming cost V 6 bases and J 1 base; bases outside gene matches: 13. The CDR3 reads CASSTQTGDSSNYGYTF. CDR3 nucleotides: TGTGCCAGCAGCACCCAGACAGGGGACTCGAGTAACTATGGCTACACCTTC.

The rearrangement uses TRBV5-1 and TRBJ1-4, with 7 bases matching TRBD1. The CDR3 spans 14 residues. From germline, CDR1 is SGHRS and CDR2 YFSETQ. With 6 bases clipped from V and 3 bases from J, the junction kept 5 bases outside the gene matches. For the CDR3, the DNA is TGCGCCAGCACCCTGGGACAGTCTAATGAAAAACTGTTTTTT. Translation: CASTLGQSNEKLFF.

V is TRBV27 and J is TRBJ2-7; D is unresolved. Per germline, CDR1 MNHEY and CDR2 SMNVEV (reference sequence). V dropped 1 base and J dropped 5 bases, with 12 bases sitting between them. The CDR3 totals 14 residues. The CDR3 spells CASSLLWTPDEQYF. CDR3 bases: TGTGCCAGCAGTTTATTATGGACCCCTGACGAGCAGTACTTC.

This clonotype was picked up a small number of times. The CDR3 region is CASSPRDVYGYTF. CDR3 coding DNA: TGTGCCAGCAGCCCTCGGGACGTTTATGGCTACACCTTC. The chain recombines TRBV7-2 with TRBJ1-2; maybe TRBD1 (5 bases). V lost 5 bases to trimming and J lost 5 bases, with 12 bases between them. The CDR3 spans 13 residues. The V gene's germline CDR1 is SGHTA and CDR2 FQGNSA.

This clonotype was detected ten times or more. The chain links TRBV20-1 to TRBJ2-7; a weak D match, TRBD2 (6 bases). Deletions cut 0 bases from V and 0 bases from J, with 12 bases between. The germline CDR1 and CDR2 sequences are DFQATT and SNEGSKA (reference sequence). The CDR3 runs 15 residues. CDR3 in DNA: TGCAGTGCTAGAGATGGAGCGGGTAGCTCCTACGAGCAGTACTTC. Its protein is CSARDGAGSSYEQYF.

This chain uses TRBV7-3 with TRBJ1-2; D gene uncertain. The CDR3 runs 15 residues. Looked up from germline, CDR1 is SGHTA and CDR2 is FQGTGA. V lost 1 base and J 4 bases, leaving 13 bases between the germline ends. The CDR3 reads CASSLRSPIIYGYTF. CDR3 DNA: TGTGCCAGCAGCTTAAGGAGTCCCATCATCTATGGCTACACCTTC.

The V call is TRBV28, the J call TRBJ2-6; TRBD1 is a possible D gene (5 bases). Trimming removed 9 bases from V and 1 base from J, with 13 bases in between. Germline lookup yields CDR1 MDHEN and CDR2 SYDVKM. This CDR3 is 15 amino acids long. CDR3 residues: CASLSQGSGANVLTF. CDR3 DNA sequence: TGTGCCAGTCTCTCTCAGGGTTCTGGGGCCAACGTCCTGACTTTC.

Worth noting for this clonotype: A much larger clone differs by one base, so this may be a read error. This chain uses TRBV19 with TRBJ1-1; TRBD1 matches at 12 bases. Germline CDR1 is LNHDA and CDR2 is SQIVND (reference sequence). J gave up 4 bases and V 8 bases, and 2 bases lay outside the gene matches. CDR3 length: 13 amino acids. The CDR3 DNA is TGTGCCAGTGGGACAGGGGGCTTCACTGAAGCTTTCTTT. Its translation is CASGTGGFTEAFF.

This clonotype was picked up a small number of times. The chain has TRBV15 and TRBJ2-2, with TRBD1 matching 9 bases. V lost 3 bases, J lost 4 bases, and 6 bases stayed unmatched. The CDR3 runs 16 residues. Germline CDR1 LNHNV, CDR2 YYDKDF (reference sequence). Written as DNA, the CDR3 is TGTGCCACCAGCAGGACCGGGACAGGGATCACCGGGGAGCTGTTTTTT. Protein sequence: CATSRTGTGITGELFF.

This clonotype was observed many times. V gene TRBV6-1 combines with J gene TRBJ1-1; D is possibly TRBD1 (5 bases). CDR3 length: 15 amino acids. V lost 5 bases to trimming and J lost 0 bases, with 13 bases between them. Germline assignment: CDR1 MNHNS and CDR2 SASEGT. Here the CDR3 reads CASSIDSNLNTEAFF. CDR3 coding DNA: TGTGCCAGCAGTATCGACAGCAACTTGAACACTGAAGCTTTCTTT.

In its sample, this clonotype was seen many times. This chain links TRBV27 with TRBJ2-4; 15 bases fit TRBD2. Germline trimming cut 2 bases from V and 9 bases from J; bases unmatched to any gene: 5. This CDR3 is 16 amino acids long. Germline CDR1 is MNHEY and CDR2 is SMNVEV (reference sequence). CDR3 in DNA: TGTGCCAGCAGTTTAGGGACTAGCGGGAGGTACGGCATTCAGTACTTC. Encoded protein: CASSLGTSGRYGIQYF.

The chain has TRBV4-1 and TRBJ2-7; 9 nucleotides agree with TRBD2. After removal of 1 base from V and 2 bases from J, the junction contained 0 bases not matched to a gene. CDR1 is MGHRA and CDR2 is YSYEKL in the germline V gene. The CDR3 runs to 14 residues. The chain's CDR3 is CASSQVAGAYEQYF. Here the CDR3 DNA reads TGCGCCAGCAGCCAAGTAGCGGGGGCCTACGAGCAGTACTTC.

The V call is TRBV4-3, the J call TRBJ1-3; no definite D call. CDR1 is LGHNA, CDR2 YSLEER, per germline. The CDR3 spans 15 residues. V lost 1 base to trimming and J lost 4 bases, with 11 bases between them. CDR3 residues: CASSQADGGGNTIYF. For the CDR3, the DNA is TGCGCCAGCAGCCAAGCGGACGGAGGGGGAAACACCATATATTTT.

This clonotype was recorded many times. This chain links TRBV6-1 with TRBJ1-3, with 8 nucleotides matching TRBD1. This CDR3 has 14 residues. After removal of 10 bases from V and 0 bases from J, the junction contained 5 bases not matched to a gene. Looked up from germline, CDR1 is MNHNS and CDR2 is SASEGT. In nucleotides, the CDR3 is TGTGCCACGCAAGACAGGGGCTCTGGAAACACCATATATTTT. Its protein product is CATQDRGSGNTIYF.